This TCR beta chain stems from a study of T-cell reconstitution after alpha-beta-depleted transplantation in children. Losses at the gene ends were 6 bases for V and 5 bases for J; bases not matched to a gene: 3. The length of the CDR3 is 14 residues. Germline CDR1 is LGHDT and CDR2 is YNNKEL (reference sequence). Remarks on this clonotype: Its target is not known.

Unique molecular identifiers were incorporated during preparation of the TCRbeta library. MiXCR was run by TCRdb on the PCR reads, yielding one entry per CDR3 protein. The profile shows roughly 48,000 distinct CDR3 sequences, around 5.9% of them singletons. Study-wide points: The authors attributed T-cell counts and diversity one year after transplant mostly to newly produced T cells. There were some patients whose high TCRbeta diversity at day 60 came from surviving recipient T cells and thymic progenitors. The origin of alpha-beta T cells about two months after transplant was reportedly several hundred expanded graft clones.

The V and J genes are TRBV3-1 and TRBJ2-3, with TRBD2 identical over 12 bases. Sequences were derived from PBMCs, mostly from graft donor cells, sampled 60 days after TCRalphabeta/CD19-depleted stem cell transplant. This receptor was obtained from a female patient aged 2-10 years who had a stem cell transplant for aplastic anemia, so the T cells may come from the graft donor. The CDR3 region is CASRATSGGDTQYF. Written as DNA, the CDR3 is TGTGCCAGCAGAGCGACTAGCGGGGGAGATACGCAGTATTTT.